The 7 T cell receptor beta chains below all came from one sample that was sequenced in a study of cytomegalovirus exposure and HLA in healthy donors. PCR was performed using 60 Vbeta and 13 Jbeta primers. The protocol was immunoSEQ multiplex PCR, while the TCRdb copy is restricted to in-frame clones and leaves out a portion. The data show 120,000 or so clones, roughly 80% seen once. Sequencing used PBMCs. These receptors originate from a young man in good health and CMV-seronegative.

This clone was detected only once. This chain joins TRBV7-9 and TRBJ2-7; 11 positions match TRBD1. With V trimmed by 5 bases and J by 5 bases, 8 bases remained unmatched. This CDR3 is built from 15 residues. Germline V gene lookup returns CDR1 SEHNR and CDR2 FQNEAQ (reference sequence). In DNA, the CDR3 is TGTGCCAGCAGCCCCGGGACAGGGGGGATCAACGAGCAGTACTTC. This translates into CASSPGTGGINEQYF. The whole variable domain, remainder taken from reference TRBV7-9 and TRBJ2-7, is DTGVSQNPRHKITKRGQNVTFRCDPISEHNRLYWYRQTLGQGPEFLTYFQNEAQLEKSRLLSDRFSAERPKGSFSTLEIQRTEQGDSAMYLCASSPGTGGINEQYFGPGTRLTVT.

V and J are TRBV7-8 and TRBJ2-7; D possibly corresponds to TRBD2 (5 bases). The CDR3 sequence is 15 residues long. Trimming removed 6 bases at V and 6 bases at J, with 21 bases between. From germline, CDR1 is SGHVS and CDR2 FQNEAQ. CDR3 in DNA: TGTGCCAGCAGTCCCGGGGTCGCACTAGGTCTCGAGCAGTACTTC. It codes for CASSPGVALGLEQYF.

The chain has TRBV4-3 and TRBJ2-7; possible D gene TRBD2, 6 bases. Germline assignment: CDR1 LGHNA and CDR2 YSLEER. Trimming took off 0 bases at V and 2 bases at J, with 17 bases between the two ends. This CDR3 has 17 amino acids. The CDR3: CASSQDLGGIRTYEQYF. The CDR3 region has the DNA TGCGCCAGCAGCCAAGATCTGGGCGGGATTAGGACCTACGAGCAGTACTTC.

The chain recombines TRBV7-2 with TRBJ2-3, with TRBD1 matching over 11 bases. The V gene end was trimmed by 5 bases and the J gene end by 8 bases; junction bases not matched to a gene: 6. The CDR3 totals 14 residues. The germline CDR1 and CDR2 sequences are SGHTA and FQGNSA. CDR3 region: CASSPRTGGVTQYF. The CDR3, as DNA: TGTGCCAGCAGCCCCCGGACAGGGGGCGTTACGCAGTATTTT.

The CDR3 protein is CASSPQPTGNEAFF. CDR3 DNA sequence: TGTGCCAGCTCACCCCAACCGACAGGGAATGAAGCTTTCTTT. V is TRBV18 and J is TRBJ1-1, with 7 bases identical to TRBD1. CDR3 size: 14 residues. Germline loops: CDR1 KGHSH, CDR2 LQKENI. The V gene end was trimmed by 3 bases and the J gene end by 7 bases; junction bases not matched to a gene: 8.

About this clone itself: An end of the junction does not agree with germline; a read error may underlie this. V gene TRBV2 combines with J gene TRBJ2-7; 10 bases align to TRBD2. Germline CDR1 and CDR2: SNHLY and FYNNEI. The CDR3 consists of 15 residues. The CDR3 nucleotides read TGTGCCAGCATTCGTGGGGCTAGCGGGAGTCTCGAGCAGCACTTC. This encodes CASIRGASGSLEQHF.

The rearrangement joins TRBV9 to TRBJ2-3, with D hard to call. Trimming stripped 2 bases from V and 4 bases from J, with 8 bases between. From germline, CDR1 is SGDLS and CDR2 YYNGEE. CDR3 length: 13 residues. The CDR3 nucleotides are TGTGCCAGCAGCGTCAGGATTGCAGATACGCAGTATTTT. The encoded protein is CASSVRIADTQYF. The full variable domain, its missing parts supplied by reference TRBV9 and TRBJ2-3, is DSGVTQTPKHLITATGQRVTLRCSPRSGDLSVYWYQQSLDQGLQFLIQYYNGEERAKGNILERFSAQQFPDLHSELNLSSLELGDSALYFCASSVRIADTQYFGPGTRLTVL.